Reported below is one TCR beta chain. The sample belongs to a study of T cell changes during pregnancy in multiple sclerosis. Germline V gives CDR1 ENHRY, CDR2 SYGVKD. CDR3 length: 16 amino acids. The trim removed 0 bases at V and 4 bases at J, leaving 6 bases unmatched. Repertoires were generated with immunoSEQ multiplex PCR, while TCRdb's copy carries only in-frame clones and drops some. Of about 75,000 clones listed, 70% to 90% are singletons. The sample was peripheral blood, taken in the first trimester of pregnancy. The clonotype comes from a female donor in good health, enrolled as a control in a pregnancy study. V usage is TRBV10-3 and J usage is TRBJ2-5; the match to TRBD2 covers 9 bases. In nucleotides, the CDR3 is TGTGCCATCAGTGAGTCGGAGCGGGGGGCCGTAGAGACCCAGTACTTC. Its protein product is CAISESERGAVETQYF.